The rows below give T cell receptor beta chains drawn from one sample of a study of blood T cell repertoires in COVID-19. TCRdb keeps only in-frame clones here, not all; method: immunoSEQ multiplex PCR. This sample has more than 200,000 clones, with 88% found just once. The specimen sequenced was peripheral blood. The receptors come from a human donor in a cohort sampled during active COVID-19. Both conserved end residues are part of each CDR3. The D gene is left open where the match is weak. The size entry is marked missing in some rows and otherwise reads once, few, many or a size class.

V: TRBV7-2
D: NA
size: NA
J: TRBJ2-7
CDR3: CASSLGARYYEQYF
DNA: TGTGCCAGCAGCTTAGGTGCCAGGTATTACGAGCAGTACTTC

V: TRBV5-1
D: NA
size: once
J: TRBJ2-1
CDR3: CASSSLPESSYNEQFF
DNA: TGCGCCAGCAGTTCCCTTCCGGAGAGCTCCTACAATGAGCAGTTCTTC

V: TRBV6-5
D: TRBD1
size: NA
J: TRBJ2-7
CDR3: CASRGTGIEQYF
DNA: TGTGCCAGCAGGGGGACAGGGATCGAGCAGTACTTC

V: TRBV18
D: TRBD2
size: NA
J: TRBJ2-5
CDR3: CASSPTLAVGQETQYF
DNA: TGTGCCAGCTCACCGACACTAGCGGTGGGACAAGAGACCCAGTACTTC

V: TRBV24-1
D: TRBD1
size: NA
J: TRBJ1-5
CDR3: CATSDPGGGHSNQPQHF
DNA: TGTGCCACCAGTGACCCTGGAGGGGGCCATAGCAATCAGCCCCAGCATTTT

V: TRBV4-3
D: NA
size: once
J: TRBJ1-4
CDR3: CASSQDWQVNEKLFF
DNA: TGCGCCAGCAGCCAAGACTGGCAGGTGAATGAAAAACTGTTTTTT

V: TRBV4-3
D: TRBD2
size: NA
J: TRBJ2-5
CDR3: CASSRLTSDQETQYF
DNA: TGCGCCAGCAGCCGCCTCACTAGCGACCAAGAGACCCAGTACTTC

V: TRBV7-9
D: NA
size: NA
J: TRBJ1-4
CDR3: CASSLTVGGMREKLFF
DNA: TGTGCCAGCAGCCTCACCGTTGGGGGGATGAGGGAAAAACTGTTTTTT

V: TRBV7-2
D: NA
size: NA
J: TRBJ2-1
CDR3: CASSLPRGELYNEQFF
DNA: TGTGCCAGCAGCCTCCCCAGGGGGGAACTTTACAATGAGCAGTTCTTC

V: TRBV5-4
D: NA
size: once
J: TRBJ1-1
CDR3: CASSPGGDLGTEAFF
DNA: TGTGCCAGCAGCCCGGGGGGAGACTTGGGGACTGAAGCTTTCTTT

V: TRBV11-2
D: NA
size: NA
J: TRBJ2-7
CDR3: CASSLSPTHYEQYF
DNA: TGTGCCAGCAGCTTATCCCCGACACACTACGAGCAGTACTTC

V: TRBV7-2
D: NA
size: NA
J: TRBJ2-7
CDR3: CASSLRGGAEYEQYF
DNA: TGTGCCAGCAGCTTAAGAGGGGGGGCAGAATACGAGCAGTACTTC

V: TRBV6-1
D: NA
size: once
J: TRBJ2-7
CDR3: CASSDGRGLLSYEQYF
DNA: TGTGCCAGCAGTGACGGAAGGGGTTTGCTCAGCTACGAGCAGTACTTC

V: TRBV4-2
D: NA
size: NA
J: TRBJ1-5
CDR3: CASSQPGVTQPQHF
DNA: TGTGCCAGCAGCCAACCAGGGGTCACTCAGCCCCAGCATTTT

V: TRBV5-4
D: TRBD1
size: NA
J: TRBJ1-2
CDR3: CASSSGTGNKYGYTF
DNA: TGTGCCAGCAGCTCAGGGACAGGGAATAAGTATGGCTACACCTTC

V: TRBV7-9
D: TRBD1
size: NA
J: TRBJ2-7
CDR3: CASSSHNPGQGIYEQYF
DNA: TGTGCCAGCAGCTCACACAACCCGGGACAGGGAATCTACGAGCAGTACTTC

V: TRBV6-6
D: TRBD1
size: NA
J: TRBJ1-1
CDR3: CASRTGGRSIYTEAFF
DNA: TGTGCCAGCAGAACAGGGGGCCGCAGTATTTACACTGAAGCTTTCTTT

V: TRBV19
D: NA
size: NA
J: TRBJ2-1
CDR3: CASSIIADPYTEQFF
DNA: TGTGCCAGTAGTATAATAGCGGATCCCTATACTGAGCAGTTCTTC

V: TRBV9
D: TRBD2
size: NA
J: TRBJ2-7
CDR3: CASSLSGTYEQYF
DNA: TGTGCCAGCAGCCTTAGCGGGACCTACGAGCAGTACTTC

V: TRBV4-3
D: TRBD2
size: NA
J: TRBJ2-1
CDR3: CASSRRLAGDYNEQFF
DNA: TGCGCCAGCAGCCGCAGACTAGCGGGAGACTACAATGAGCAGTTCTTC

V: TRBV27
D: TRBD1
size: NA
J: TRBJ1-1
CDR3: CASSPPGQRTEAFF
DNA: TGTGCCAGCAGTCCGCCGGGACAGAGGACTGAAGCTTTCTTT

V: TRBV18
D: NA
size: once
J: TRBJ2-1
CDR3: CASCRSLAAIYNEQFF
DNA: TGTGCCAGCTGCCGATCCCTAGCAGCTATTTACAATGAGCAGTTCTTC

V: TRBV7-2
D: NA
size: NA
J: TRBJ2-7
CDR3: CASSLGTGPYEQYF
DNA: TGTGCCAGCAGCTTAGGAACAGGTCCCTACGAGCAGTACTTC

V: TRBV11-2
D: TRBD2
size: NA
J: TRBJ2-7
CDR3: CASSGLAGSSYEQYF
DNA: TGTGCCAGCAGCGGACTAGCGGGTAGCTCCTACGAGCAGTACTTC

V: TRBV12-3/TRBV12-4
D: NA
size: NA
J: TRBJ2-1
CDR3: CASSLNRAEQFF
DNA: TGTGCCAGCAGCTTAAACAGGGCTGAGCAGTTCTTC

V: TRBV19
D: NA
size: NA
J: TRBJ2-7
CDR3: CASSTGSSRIRPYEQYF
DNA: TGTGCCAGTAGTACGGGAAGTAGTAGGATCCGTCCCTACGAGCAGTACTTC

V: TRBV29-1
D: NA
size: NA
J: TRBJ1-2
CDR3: CSVEGQGYGYTF
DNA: TGCAGCGTTGAAGGGCAGGGGTATGGCTACACCTTC

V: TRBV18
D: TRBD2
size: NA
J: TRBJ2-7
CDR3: CASSPRTGGISYEQYF
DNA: TGTGCCAGCTCACCGAGGACGGGGGGTATTTCCTACGAGCAGTACTTC

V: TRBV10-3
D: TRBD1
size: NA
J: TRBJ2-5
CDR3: CAISESRDSQETQYF
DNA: TGTGCCATCAGTGAGTCCCGGGACAGTCAAGAGACCCAGTACTTC

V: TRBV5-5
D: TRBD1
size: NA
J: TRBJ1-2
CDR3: CASSFTGASGYTF
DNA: TGTGCCAGCAGCTTCACAGGGGCGAGCGGCTACACCTTC

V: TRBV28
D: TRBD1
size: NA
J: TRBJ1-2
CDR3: CASSTWDRNYGYTF
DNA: TGTGCCAGCAGTACTTGGGACAGGAACTATGGCTACACCTTC

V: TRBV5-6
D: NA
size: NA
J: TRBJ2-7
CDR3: CASSTQLGTQTYEQYF
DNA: TGTGCCAGCAGCACACAGCTCGGGACTCAAACCTACGAGCAGTACTTC

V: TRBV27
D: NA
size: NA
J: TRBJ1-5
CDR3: CASSLGGGYPFRPYSNQPQHF
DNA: TGTGCCAGCAGTTTGGGAGGGGGTTACCCCTTTAGACCATATAGCAATCAGCCCCAGCATTTT

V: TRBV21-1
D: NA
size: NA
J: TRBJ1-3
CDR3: CASSSPGERGPSSGNTIYF
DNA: TGTGCCAGCAGCAGTCCAGGGGAAAGGGGACCGTCCTCTGGAAACACCATATATTTT

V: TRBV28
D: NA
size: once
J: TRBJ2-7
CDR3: CASTPEGYEQYF
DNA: TGTGCCAGCACCCCCGAGGGCTACGAGCAGTACTTC

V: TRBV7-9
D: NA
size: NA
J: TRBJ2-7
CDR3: CASSRDFSYEQYF
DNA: TGTGCCAGCAGCAGGGACTTCTCCTACGAGCAGTACTTC

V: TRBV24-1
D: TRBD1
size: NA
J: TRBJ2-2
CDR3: CATSGTGGTGELFF
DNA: TGTGCCACCAGTGGGACAGGGGGGACCGGGGAGCTGTTTTTT

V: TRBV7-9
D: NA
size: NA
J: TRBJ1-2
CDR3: CAVRGGNGYTF
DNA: TGTGCCGTACGGGGAGGTAATGGCTACACCTTC

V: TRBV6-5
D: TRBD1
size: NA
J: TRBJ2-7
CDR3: CASSLTGGQSYEQYF
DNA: TGTGCCAGCAGTTTAACAGGGGGCCAGAGCTACGAGCAGTACTTC

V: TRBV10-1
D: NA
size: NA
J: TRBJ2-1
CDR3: CASSEPPRRSSYNEQFF
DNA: TGCGCCAGCAGTGAGCCTCCCAGAAGAAGCTCCTACAATGAGCAGTTCTTC

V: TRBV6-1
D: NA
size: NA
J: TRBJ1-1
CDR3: CASSEASTAEAFF
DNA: TGTGCCAGCAGTGAAGCGTCCACGGCTGAAGCTTTCTTT

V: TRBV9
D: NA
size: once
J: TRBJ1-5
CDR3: CASSVGIDQPQHF
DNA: TGTGCCAGCAGCGTAGGTATTGATCAGCCCCAGCATTTT

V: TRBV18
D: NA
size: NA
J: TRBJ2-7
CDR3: CASSPDLGQLQYF
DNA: TGTGCCAGCTCACCAGACTTGGGACAATTACAGTACTTC

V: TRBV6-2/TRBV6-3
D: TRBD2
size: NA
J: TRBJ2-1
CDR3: CASSPSSGRASNEQFF
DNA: TGTGCCAGCAGCCCGTCTAGCGGGAGGGCCTCAAATGAGCAGTTCTTC

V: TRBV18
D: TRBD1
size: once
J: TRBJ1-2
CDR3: CASSLGTDYGHTF
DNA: TGTGCCAGCTCCCTCGGGACAGACTATGGCCACACCTTC

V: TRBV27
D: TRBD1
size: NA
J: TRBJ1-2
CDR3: CASRMNSRDRGTGYTF
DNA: TGTGCCAGCAGGATGAATTCCCGGGACAGAGGAACTGGCTACACCTTC

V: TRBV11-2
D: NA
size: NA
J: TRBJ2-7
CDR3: CASSLDRASYEQYF
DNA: TGTGCCAGCAGCTTGGACAGAGCCTCCTACGAGCAGTACTTC

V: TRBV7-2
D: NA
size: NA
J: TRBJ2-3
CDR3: CASSSLGGIGVTDTQYF
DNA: TGTGCCAGCAGCTCCCTAGGGGGAATCGGGGTCACAGATACGCAGTATTTT

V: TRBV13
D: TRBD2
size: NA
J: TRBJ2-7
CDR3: CASSLASSGWEQYF
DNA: TGTGCCAGCAGCTTAGCCTCTAGCGGCTGGGAGCAGTACTTC

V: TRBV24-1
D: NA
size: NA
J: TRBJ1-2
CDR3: CATSDLEQSYTF
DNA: TGTGCCACCAGTGATTTGGAACAGAGCTACACCTTC

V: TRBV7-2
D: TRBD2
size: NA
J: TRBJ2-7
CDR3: CASSFTSGSYEQYF
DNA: TGTGCCAGCAGTTTTACTAGCGGGAGCTACGAGCAGTACTTC

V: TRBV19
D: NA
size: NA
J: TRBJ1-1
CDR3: CASSQVRGDTEAFF
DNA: TGTGCCAGTAGCCAGGTCCGGGGGGACACTGAAGCTTTCTTT

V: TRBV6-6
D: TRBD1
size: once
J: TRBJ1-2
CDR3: CASSYSKGQSYGYTF
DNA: TGTGCCAGCAGTTACTCGAAGGGACAGTCGTATGGCTACACCTTC

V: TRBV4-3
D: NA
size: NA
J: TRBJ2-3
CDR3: CASSRLAAGTITDTQYF
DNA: TGCGCCAGCAGCCGCCTCGCTGCCGGGACAATCACAGATACGCAGTATTTT